The present T cell receptor beta chain was sequenced within a study of spatial heterogeneity in lung cancer. On the study more broadly: Beta-chain sequences consistently outnumbered alpha-chain sequences in detection. Averaged across combinations, each unique TCR and UMI pairing appeared more than ten times in raw reads, which were uncorrected.

Germline V gene data show CDR1 as SGHTA and CDR2 as FQGTGA. With 6 bases removed from V and 4 bases from J, the gap between germline ends came to 16 bases. The CDR3 is 14 amino acids. Broader study findings: Circulating ubiquitous expanded tumor TCRs were observed more frequently at resection than at follow-up.

This clonotype occurred many times. What it binds is not known. Time point here: sample taken at primary tumor resection. Unsorted whole RNA from tumor, nontumor lung or frozen PBMC underwent sequencing. Each TCR cDNA molecule bore a unique molecular identifier. TCRdb itself ran the 5' RACE reads through MiXCR, one entry per CDR3 protein. The sample records tens of thousands of distinct CDR3 sequences, under 6.5% being singletons. The rearrangement joins TRBV7-3 to TRBJ2-7; maybe TRBD2 (5 bases). This material consisted of PBMCs, taken at surgery. The origin of this receptor is a male donor with early-stage non-small cell lung cancer. The CDR3 loop is CASSPSGGSYEQYF. The CDR3 nucleotides read TGTGCCAGCAGTCCCTCAGGAGGATCGTACGAGCAGTACTTC.